Considering frequency, the clone carrying this T cell receptor beta chain is medium-sized (0.01 to 0.1%). One tube held mixed TRB-A and TRB-B primer pools for touch-down PCR. TCRdb reworked the multiplex PCR reads into one entry per CDR3 protein, no DNA. The listing contains 1,500 to 2,000 distinct CDR3 sequences. Some 40,000 genome equivalents of blood DNA were amplified for TRB. This sample was taken from a study of T cell clusters in autoimmune cytopenias. In addition, the sample was reused for a study of T cell repertoires in aging, cancer and after chemotherapy. That source notes: The full dataset contained some 8.7 million TCR reads.

Material: peripheral blood. The receptor was isolated from a human donor with chronic lymphocytic leukemia.

The CDR3 region is CASSLGGRAGVPWTGNTIYF. The gene calls are TRBV7-6 and TRBJ1-3; checking the TCRdb D call of TRBD1 is not possible without DNA. The CDR3 is made up of 20 amino acids. Germline CDR1 SGHVS, CDR2 FNYEAQ. The full variable domain, completed using reference TRBV7-6 and TRBJ1-3, is GAGVSQSPRYKVTKRGQDVALRCDPISGHVSLYWYRQALGQGPEFLTYFNYEAQQDKSGLPNDRFSAERPEGSISTLTIQRTEQRDSAMYRCASSLGGRAGVPWTGNTIYFGEGSWLTVV.